Ten or more counts support the clone carrying this TCR beta chain. Its antigen is not identified. V was pared by 5 bases and J by 4 bases, with 7 bases of the junction left unmatched. This CDR3 has 15 amino acids. CDR1 SQVTM and CDR2 ANQGSEA come from the germline V gene. The sample belongs to a study of human T cells and chemical hapten exposure. Study at large: Minor pooled library volume differences mainly drove per-sample TCR yield variation. Overall study findings and caveats: Counts of TCRs above 1 in 1000 frequency stayed unchanged with DPC sensitization.

The time point here: healthy volunteer bleed at 6 weeks. Unfractionated whole blood served as the source for total RNA extraction. The library gave individual cDNA molecules unique molecular identifiers. In the original analysis: Sample-level TCR yields exhibited a median of around 93,000, with a range of roughly 20,000 to 750,000. Via MiXCR, TCRdb re-called the RACE reads, giving one row per CDR3 protein. These V and J calls rely on TCRdb rather than the paper's analysis. The sample lists tens of thousands of distinct CDR3 sequences, around 5.9% seen once, with around 13% in the top ten. The receptor's source is a human donor in good health. Some clones in this sample may be carry-over from other donors' samples. This chain uses TRBV29-1 with TRBJ2-3, with 12 nucleotides matching TRBD2. The sample taken for sequencing was whole blood. The CDR3 DNA is TGCAGCGTTTCTCCTAGCGGGAGGGGGGCAGATACGCAGTATTTT. It encodes CSVSPSGRGADTQYF.